This T cell receptor beta chain appears in the sequencing data of a study of OX40 agonist ivuxolimab in advanced cancers. Study context: Patients received intravenous ivuxolimab every 2 weeks at 0.01 to 10 mg/kg. Study-wide results and caveats: In the 0.1 to 3.0 mg/kg range, CD4+ and CD8+ blood T cells had expanded clonally by week 6.

Remarks on this clone: The antigen remains unidentified.

The sampling schedule covered blood at baseline, cycle 4 day 1, and cycle 7 day 1. Clones were sequenced by immunoSEQ multiplex PCR, and TCRdb holds only the in-frame ones, with some missing. In the table there are approximately 80,000 clones, around 94% of which are singletons. Germline CDR1 and CDR2: SGHAT and FQNNGV. There are 15 residues in the CDR3. The germline V and J ends were trimmed by 0 bases and 3 bases, with 11 bases remaining between them. This receptor was identified in an adult with an advanced solid tumor such as melanoma, head and neck, liver or kidney cancer. This chain connects TRBV11-2 to TRBJ1-2; D not certain. The sample here was CD4+ or CD8+ T cells sorted from blood, taken in a trial of the OX40 agonist ivuxolimab. The CDR3 DNA reads as TGTGCCAGCAGCTTAGAGGCAGGCGCGTACTATGGCTACACCTTC. Translating gives CASSLEAGAYYGYTF.